Each of the 9 T cell receptor beta chains below was sequenced from the same sample in a study of CD8+ T cells in alopecia areata. Extracted RNA was reverse transcribed into cDNA, the sequencing template. The assay was immunoSEQ multiplex PCR, and TCRdb's table has in-frame clones only and misses some. The data contain fewer than 80,000 clones, 60% of them singletons. Sample: CD8+ T cells sorted from blood, taken at week 0. All receptors derive from a human donor with alopecia areata.

The gene calls are TRBV15 and TRBJ2-7; TRBD1 agrees at 9 bases. The CDR3 has 13 residues. V shed 6 bases and J 3 bases; nucleotides not matched to a gene: 3. Germline-derived CDR1 and CDR2 are LNHNV and YYDKDF (reference sequence). The CDR3 DNA reads TGTGCCACCAGGGGGACAGGGCACTACGAGCAGTACTTC. It codes for CATRGTGHYEQYF.

CDR3 sequence reads: CASSARQGFTDTQYF. Written as DNA, the CDR3 is TGTGCCAGCAGCGCCCGACAGGGGTTCACAGATACGCAGTATTTT. The V call is TRBV7-9, the J call TRBJ2-3, with 8 bases matching TRBD1. Trimming removed 5 bases from V and 2 bases from J; junction bases left unmatched: 6. The CDR3 totals 15 residues. Germline CDR1 SEHNR, CDR2 FQNEAQ (reference sequence).

The V call is TRBV28, the J call TRBJ2-2; TRBD2 matches at 9 bases. Germline V gene sequence: CDR1 MDHEN, CDR2 SYDVKM. The CDR3 sequence is 15 residues long. J was trimmed by 7 bases and V by 3 bases; bases with no gene match: 6. Here the CDR3 DNA reads TGTGCCAGCAGTTTGACTAGCGGTGTGTTCGGGGAGCTGTTTTTT. The encoded protein is CASSLTSGVFGELFF.

This clone has only one observation. CDR3 DNA: TGCGCATGTGGATGCGAGCGGGGGGGCCGAGAGACCCAGTACTTC. Translation: CACGCERGGRETQYF. The chain couples TRBV5-1 to TRBJ2-5; 10 bases line up with TRBD2. The CDR3 sequence is 15 residues long. Germline-derived CDR1 and CDR2 are SGHRS and YFSETQ.

The V gene is TRBV7-3, the J gene TRBJ2-2, with D possibly called TRBD1 or TRBD2 (5 bases each). The V end was cut by 4 bases, the J end by 5 bases, with 14 bases between. This CDR3 spans 15 amino acids. The germline V gene encodes CDR1 SGHTA and CDR2 FQGTGA. CDR3 DNA sequence: TGTGCCAGCAGCTACACAGGAGGCGGAACCGGGGAGCTGTTTTTT. The encoded protein is CASSYTGGGTGELFF.

The chain recombines TRBV4-2 with TRBJ1-2; maybe TRBD1 (6 bases). V was cut by 1 base and J by 0 bases, with 12 bases left in between. Germline V CDR1 and CDR2: LGHNA, YNFKEQ. The CDR3 sequence is 16 residues long. The CDR3 reads CASSQGGGRSNYGYTF. The CDR3 nucleotides read TGTGCCAGCAGCCAAGGAGGGGGACGCTCTAACTATGGCTACACCTTC.

This clone turned up a few times. The CDR3: CASSYVLNTGELFF. The CDR3 DNA sequence: TGTGCCAGCAGCTACGTACTAAACACCGGGGAGCTGTTTTTT. The V gene is TRBV11-2, the J gene TRBJ2-2; D is ambiguous. Germline values: CDR1 SGHAT, CDR2 FQNNGV. The CDR3 totals 14 residues. The V and J ends lost 4 bases and 2 bases respectively, with 8 bases between them.

The CDR3 here is CASSQDKLDTQYF. CDR3 sequence (DNA): TGCGCCAGCAGCCAAGATAAGTTAGATACGCAGTATTTT. The chain recombines TRBV4-3 with TRBJ2-3; no clear D gene. The V gene lost 0 bases and the J gene lost 5 bases, with 6 bases spanning the gap. The germline CDR1 and CDR2 sequences are LGHNA and YSLEER. There are 13 residues in the CDR3.

The chain couples TRBV30 to TRBJ1-1, with D possibly matching TRBD1 (5 bases). The germline V gene has CDR1 GTSNPN and CDR2 SVGIG (reference sequence). V was pared by 0 bases and J by 6 bases, with 8 bases between. The CDR3 contains 12 residues. The CDR3 coding sequence is TGTGCCTGGAGTGTAGGGGCAGCTGAAGCTTTCTTT. Translated, it gives CAWSVGAAEAFF.